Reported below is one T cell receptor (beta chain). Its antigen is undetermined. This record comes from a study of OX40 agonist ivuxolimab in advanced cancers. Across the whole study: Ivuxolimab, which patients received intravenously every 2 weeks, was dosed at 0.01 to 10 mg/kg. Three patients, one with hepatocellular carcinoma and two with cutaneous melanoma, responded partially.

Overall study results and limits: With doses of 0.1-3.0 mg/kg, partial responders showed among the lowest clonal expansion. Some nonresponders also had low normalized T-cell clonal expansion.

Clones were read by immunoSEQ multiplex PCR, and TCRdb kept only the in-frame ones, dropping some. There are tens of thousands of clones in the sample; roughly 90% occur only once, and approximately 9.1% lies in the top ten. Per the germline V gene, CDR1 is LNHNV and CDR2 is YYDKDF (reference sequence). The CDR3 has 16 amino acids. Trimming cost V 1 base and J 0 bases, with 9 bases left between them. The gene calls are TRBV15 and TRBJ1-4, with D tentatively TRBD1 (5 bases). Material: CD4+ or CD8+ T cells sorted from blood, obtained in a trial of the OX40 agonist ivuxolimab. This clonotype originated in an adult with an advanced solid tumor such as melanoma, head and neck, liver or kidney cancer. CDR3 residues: CATSRVPGATNEKLFF. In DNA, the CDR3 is TGTGCCACCAGCAGAGTTCCGGGGGCAACTAATGAAAAACTGTTTTTT.